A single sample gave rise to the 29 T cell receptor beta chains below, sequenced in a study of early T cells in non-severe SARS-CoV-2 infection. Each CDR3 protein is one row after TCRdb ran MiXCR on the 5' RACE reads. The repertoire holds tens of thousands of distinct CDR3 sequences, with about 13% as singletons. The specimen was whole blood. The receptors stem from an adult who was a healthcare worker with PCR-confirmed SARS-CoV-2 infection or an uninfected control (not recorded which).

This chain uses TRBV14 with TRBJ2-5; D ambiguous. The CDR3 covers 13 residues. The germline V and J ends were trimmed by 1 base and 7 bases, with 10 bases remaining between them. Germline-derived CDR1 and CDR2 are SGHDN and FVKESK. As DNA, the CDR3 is TGTGCCAGCAGCCAAGTTCCAGAGGCGACCCAGTACTTC. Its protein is CASSQVPEATQYF.

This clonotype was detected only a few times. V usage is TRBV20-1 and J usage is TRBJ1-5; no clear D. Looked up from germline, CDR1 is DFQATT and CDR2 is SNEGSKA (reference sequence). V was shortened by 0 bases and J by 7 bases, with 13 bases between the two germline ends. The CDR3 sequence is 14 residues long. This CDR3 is CSAREFTGLQPQHF. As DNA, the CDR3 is TGCAGTGCTAGAGAGTTTACGGGGTTGCAGCCCCAGCATTTT.

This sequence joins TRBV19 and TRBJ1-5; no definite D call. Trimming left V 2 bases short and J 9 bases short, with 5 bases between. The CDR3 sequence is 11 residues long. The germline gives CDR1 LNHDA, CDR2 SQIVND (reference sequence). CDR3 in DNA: TGTGCCAGTAGTATATCGGGGCCCCAGCATTTT. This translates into CASSISGPQHF.

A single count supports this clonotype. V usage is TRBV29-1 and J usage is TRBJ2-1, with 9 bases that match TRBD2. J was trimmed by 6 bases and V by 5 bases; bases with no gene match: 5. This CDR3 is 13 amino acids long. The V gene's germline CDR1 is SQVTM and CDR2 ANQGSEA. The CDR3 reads CSVSPGLANEQFF. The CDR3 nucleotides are TGCAGCGTTTCACCGGGACTAGCCAATGAGCAGTTCTTC.

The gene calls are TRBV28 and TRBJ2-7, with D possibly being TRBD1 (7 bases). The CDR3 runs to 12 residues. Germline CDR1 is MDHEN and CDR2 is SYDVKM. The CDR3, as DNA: TGTGCGAGTTGGGAACAGGGGAGGGAGCAGTACTTC. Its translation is CASWEQGREQYF.

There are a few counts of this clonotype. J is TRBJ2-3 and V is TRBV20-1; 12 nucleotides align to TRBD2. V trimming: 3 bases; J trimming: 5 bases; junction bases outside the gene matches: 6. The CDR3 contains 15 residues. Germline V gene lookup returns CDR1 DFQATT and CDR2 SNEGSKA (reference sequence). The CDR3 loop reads CSASARLAGEDTQYF. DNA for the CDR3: TGCAGTGCTAGTGCTAGACTAGCGGGAGAAGATACGCAGTATTTT.

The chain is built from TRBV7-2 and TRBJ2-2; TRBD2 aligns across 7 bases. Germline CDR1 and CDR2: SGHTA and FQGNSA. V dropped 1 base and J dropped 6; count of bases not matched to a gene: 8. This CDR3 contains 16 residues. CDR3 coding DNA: TGTGCCAGCAGCTTAGGTGGAGGGAGGGTCTCCGGGGAGCTGTTTTTT. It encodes CASSLGGGRVSGELFF.

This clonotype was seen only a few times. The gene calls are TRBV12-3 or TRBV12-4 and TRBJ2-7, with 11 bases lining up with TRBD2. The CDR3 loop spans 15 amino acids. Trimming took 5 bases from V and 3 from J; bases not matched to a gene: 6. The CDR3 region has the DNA TGTGCCAGCAGTCCGGGACTAGCGGCCAGCTACGAGCAGTACTTC. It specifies CASSPGLAASYEQYF.

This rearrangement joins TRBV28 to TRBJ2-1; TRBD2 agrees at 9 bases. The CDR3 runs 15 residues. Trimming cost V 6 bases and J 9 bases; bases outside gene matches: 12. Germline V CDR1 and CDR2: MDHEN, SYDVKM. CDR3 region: CASRPAAGGPSEQFF. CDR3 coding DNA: TGTGCCAGCAGACCCGCCGCGGGAGGGCCAAGTGAGCAGTTCTTC.

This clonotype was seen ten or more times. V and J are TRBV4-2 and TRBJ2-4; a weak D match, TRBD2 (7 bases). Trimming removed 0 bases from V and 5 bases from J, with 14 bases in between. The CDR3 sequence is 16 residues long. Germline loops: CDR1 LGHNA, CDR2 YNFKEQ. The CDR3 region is CASSQEGQGRENIQYF. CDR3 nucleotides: TGTGCCAGCAGCCAAGAGGGCCAGGGGAGGGAAAACATTCAGTACTTC.

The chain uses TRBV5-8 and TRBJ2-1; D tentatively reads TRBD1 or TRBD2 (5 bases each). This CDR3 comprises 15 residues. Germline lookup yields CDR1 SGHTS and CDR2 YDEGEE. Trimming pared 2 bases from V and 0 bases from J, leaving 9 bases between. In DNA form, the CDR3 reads TGTGCCAGCAGCTTAGGGACCTTCTCCTACAATGAGCAGTTCTTC. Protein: CASSLGTFSYNEQFF.

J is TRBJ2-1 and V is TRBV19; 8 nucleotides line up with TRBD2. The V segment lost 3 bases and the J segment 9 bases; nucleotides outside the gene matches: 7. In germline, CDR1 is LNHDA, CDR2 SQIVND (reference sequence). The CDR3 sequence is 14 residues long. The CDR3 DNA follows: TGTGCCAGTAGTATGGGACTAGATCATAGTGAGCAGTTCTTC. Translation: CASSMGLDHSEQFF.

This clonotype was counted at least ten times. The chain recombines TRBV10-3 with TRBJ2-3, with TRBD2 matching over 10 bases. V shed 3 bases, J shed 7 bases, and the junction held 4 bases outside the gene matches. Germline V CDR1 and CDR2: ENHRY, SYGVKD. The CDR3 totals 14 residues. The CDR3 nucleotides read TGTGCCATCAGTGAAGTACTAGCGGGAAATACGCAGTATTTT. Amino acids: CAISEVLAGNTQYF.

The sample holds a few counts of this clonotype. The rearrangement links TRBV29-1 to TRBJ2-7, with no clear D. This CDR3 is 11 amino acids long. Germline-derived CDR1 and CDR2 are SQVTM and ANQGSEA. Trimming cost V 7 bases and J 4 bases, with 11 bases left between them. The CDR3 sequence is CSASQNYEQYF. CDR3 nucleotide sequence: TGCAGCGCCTCCCAGAATTACGAGCAGTACTTC.

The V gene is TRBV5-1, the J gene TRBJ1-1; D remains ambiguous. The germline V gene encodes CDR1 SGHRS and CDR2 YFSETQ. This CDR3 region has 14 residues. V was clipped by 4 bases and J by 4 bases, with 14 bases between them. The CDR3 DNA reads TGCGCCAGCAGCCCCACCCCGGGTAGCACTGAAGCTTTCTTT. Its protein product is CASSPTPGSTEAFF.

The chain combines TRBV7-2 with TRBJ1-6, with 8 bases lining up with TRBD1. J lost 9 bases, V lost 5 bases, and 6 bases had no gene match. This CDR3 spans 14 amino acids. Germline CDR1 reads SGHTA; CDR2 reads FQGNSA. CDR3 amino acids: CASSRRTGGSPLHF. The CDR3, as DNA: TGTGCCAGCAGCCGACGAACAGGGGGTTCACCCCTCCACTTT.

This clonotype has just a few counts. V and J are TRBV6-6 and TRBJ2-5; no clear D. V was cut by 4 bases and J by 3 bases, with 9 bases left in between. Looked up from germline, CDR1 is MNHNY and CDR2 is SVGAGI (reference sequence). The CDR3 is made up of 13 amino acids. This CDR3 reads CASSLKSKETQYF. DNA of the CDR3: TGTGCCAGCAGTTTAAAGTCTAAAGAGACCCAGTACTTC.

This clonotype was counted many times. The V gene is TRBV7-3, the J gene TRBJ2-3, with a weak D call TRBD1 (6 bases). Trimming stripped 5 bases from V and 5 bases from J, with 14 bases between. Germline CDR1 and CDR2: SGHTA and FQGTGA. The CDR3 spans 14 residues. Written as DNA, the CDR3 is TGTGCCAGCAGCCCCGACAGGCGCCGAGATACGCAGTATTTT. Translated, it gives CASSPDRRRDTQYF.

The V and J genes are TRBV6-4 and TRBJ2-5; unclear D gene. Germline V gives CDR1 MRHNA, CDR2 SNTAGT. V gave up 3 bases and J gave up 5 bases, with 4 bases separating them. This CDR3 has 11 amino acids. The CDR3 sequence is CASSDPETQYF. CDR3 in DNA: TGTGCCAGCAGTGATCCGGAGACCCAGTACTTC.

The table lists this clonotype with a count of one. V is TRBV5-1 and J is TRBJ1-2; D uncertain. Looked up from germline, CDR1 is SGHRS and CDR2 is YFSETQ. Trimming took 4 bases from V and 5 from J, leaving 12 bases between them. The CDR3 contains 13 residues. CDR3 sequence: CASSDGEPYGYTF. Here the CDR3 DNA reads TGCGCCAGCAGCGATGGAGAGCCTTATGGCTACACCTTC.

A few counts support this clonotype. CDR3: CSALISGRGSQPQHF. The CDR3 DNA reads TGCAGTGCTCTCATATCCGGGAGGGGAAGTCAGCCCCAGCATTTT. The gene calls are TRBV20-1 and TRBJ1-5; tentatively, D is TRBD1 (5 bases). This CDR3 is built from 15 residues. The V end was cut by 5 bases, the J end by 6 bases, with 20 bases between. CDR1 and CDR2 (germline): DFQATT, SNEGSKA (reference sequence).

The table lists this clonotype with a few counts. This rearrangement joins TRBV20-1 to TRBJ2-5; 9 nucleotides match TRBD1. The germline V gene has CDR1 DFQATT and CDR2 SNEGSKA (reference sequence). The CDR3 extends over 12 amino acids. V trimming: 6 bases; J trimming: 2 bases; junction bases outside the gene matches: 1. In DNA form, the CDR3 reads TGCAGTGCCGACAGGGGGCAAGAGACCCAGTACTTC. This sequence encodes CSADRGQETQYF.

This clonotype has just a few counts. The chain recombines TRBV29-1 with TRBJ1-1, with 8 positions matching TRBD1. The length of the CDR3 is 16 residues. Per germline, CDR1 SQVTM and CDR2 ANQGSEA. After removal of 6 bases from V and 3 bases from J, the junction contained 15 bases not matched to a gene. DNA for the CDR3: TGCAGCGTCTCCTCGCAGGGGGCAGAGCCTGACACTGAAGCTTTCTTT. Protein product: CSVSSQGAEPDTEAFF.

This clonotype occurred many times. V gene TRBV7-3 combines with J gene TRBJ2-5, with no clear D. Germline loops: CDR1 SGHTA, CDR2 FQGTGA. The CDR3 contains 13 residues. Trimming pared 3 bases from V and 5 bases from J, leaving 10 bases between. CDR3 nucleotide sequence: TGTGCCAGCAGCTTCAAACCCAGGGAGACCCAGTACTTC. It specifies CASSFKPRETQYF.

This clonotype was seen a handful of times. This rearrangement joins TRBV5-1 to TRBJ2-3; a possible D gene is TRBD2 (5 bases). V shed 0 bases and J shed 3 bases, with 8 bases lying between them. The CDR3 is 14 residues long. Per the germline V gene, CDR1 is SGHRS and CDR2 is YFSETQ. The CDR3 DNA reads TGCGCCAGCAGCTTGGGAGGAGGAACAGATACGCAGTATTTT. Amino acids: CASSLGGGTDTQYF.

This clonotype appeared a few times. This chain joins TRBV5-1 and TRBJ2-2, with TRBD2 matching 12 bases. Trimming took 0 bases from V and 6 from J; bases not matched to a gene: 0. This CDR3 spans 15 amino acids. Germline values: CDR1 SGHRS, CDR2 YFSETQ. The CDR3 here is CASSLGLAGAGELFF. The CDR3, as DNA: TGCGCCAGCAGCTTGGGACTAGCGGGAGCCGGGGAGCTGTTTTTT.

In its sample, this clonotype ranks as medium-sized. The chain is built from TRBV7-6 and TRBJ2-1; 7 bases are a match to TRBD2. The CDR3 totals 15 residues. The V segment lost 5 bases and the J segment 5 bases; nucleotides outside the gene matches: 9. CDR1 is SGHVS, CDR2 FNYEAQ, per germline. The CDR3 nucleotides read TGTGCCAGCAGCCACCGGAGGGGAGGGGACAATGAGCAGTTCTTC. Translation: CASSHRRGGDNEQFF.

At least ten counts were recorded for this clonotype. CDR3 in amino acids: CASSLEPAYNNEQFF. The CDR3 DNA is TGTGCCAGCAGCTTGGAGCCAGCGTATAACAATGAGCAGTTCTTC. This chain links TRBV5-4 with TRBJ2-1; D unresolved. Trimming removed 0 bases at V and 5 bases at J, with 12 bases between. This CDR3 spans 15 amino acids. Germline V gene sequence: CDR1 SGHNT, CDR2 YYREEE (reference sequence).

CDR3 protein: CASSDRGRTGLTGELFF. CDR3 DNA: TGTGCCAGCAGTGATAGAGGGCGGACGGGACTCACCGGGGAGCTGTTTTTT. J is TRBJ2-2 and V is TRBV2; D is perhaps TRBD2 (6 bases). The V gene lost 3 bases and the J gene lost 4 bases, with 18 bases spanning the gap. Per germline, CDR1 SNHLY and CDR2 FYNNEI. This CDR3 spans 17 amino acids.